The sequence of this T cell receptor (beta chain) was determined in a study of T cells in Graves' hyperthyroidism and ophthalmopathy. The CDR3 regions of TCR beta were amplified from RNA transcripts. HTBI primers were used for first-round RT-PCR of the TCR CDR3. TCRdb called the multiplex PCR reads again in MiXCR, with one record for every CDR3 protein. Of around 420,000 distinct CDR3 sequences in the sample, 15% to 19% are singletons; the top ten hold 12% to 15%. This TCR came from a woman under 30 with Graves' hyperthyroidism. Sequenced material: blood.

The CDR3 sequence is CASRSGMTDTQYF. CDR3 nucleotides: TGCGCCAGCAGGAGCGGGATGACAGATACGCAGTATTTT. V is TRBV5-1 and J is TRBJ2-3; 7 bases map to TRBD2. Losses at the gene ends were 5 bases for V and 3 bases for J; bases not matched to a gene: 3. The CDR3 is 13 amino acids. Germline V gene data show CDR1 as SGHRS and CDR2 as YFSETQ.